The 9 T cell receptor beta chains presented below share a single source sample, sequenced in a study of identical twins. A single record per CDR3 protein comes from TCRdb applying MiXCR to the 5' RACE reads. The sample yields about 690,000 distinct CDR3 sequences, around 6% seen once. Source material: naive T cells sorted from blood. All receptors derive from a man aged 18 to 29 in good health.

This clonotype was counted between two and nine times. The gene calls are TRBV5-1 and TRBJ2-7, with 7 nucleotides matching TRBD2. Germline CDR1 SGHRS, CDR2 YFSETQ. V lost 3 bases, J lost 0 bases, and 21 bases stayed unmatched. This CDR3 is 20 amino acids long. CDR3 sequence (DNA): TGCGCCAGCAGCTCTCGCGGCGGCGGCGGGGCGCGGGAGAACTCCTACGAGCAGTACTTC. The encoded protein is CASSSRGGGGARENSYEQYF.

In DNA form, the CDR3 reads TGTGCCAGCAGATGGACCGCTAACAGCGAGCAGTACTTC. Amino acids: CASRWTANSEQYF. The V and J genes are TRBV2 and TRBJ2-7; D uncertain. V lost 6 bases and J 6 bases, leaving 15 bases between the germline ends. Germline V CDR1 and CDR2: SNHLY, FYNNEI. The CDR3 spans 13 residues.

The chain is built from TRBV15 and TRBJ2-7; D may be TRBD2 (6 bases). CDR3 size: 16 residues. Germline loops: CDR1 LNHNV, CDR2 YYDKDF (reference sequence). Trimming removed 1 base at V and 2 bases at J, with 15 bases between. CDR3 residues: CATSRGGPRLAYEQYF. The CDR3 DNA reads as TGTGCCACCAGCAGAGGCGGACCGAGACTAGCCTACGAGCAGTACTTC.

This clonotype showed up just a few times. The chain is built from TRBV2 and TRBJ1-2; D is undetermined. The V end lost 7 bases, the J end lost 2 bases, and 8 bases lay between the germline ends. The CDR3 loop spans 12 amino acids. CDR1 and CDR2 from the germline V gene are SNHLY and FYNNEI. The chain's CDR3 is CASTEENYGYTF. Here the CDR3 DNA reads TGTGCCAGCACAGAGGAAAACTATGGCTACACCTTC.

This clonotype was counted only a few times. The V gene is TRBV11-3, the J gene TRBJ1-1; 10 bases are shared with TRBD1. The V gene end was trimmed by 4 bases and the J gene end by 2 bases; junction bases not matched to a gene: 4. Germline assignment: CDR1 SGHNT and CDR2 YENEEA. This CDR3 is 15 amino acids long. The CDR3 DNA follows: TGTGCCAGCAGCTCGGGACAGGGGAAAAACACTGAAGCTTTCTTT. The encoded protein is CASSSGQGKNTEAFF.

For the CDR3, the DNA is TGCGCCAGCAGCTCCCTCGTGGAGGCGGGGGCTTACAATGAGCAGTTCTTC. This gives the protein CASSSLVEAGAYNEQFF. The J gene is TRBJ2-1, the V gene TRBV5-1; tentatively, D is TRBD2 (7 bases). The CDR3 consists of 17 residues. Germline V CDR1 and CDR2: SGHRS, YFSETQ. V dropped 3 bases and J dropped 4 bases, with 20 bases sitting between them. The complete variable domain, with remaining parts taken from reference TRBV5-1 and TRBJ2-1, reads KAGVTQTPRYLIKTRGQQVTLSCSPISGHRSVSWYQQTPGQGLQFLFEYFSETQRNKGNFPGRFSGRQFSNSRSEMNVSTLELGDSALYLCASSSLVEAGAYNEQFFGPGTRLTVL.

This clonotype was found many times. The rearrangement joins TRBV3-1 to TRBJ2-7, with D maybe TRBD2 (6 bases). The V end was cut by 4 bases, the J end by 0 bases, with 10 bases between. The CDR3 spans 14 residues. Germline lookup yields CDR1 LGHDT and CDR2 YNNKEL (reference sequence). As DNA, the CDR3 is TGTGCCAGCAGCCCGTTGCGGGACTCCTACGAGCAGTACGTC. Protein sequence: CASSPLRDSYEQYV.

This clonotype was counted a few times. This chain links TRBV12-3 or TRBV12-4 with TRBJ1-6; D is unclear. Trimming took off 1 base at V and 10 bases at J, with 11 bases between the two ends. This CDR3 is 14 amino acids long. CDR3 bases: TGTGCCAGCAGTTTAGTTATTGGGCGGTCACCCCTCCACTTT. Translation gives CASSLVIGRSPLHF.

Ten or more counts support this clonotype. V gene TRBV12-3 or TRBV12-4 combines with J gene TRBJ2-1; perhaps TRBD2 as D (5 bases). Trimming shortened V by 3 bases and J by 0 bases, and 12 bases separated the two germline ends. This CDR3 comprises 16 residues. This CDR3 is CASSLFGSPSYNEQFF. In nucleotides, the CDR3 is TGTGCCAGCAGTTTGTTTGGGAGTCCCTCCTACAATGAGCAGTTCTTC.